Below, 31 T cell receptor beta chains from the same sample are listed, as sequenced in a study of vaccination effects on CD4 cells after COVID-19. Clones were read by immunoSEQ multiplex PCR, and TCRdb kept only the in-frame ones, dropping some. The sample consists of 71,000 or so clones, roughly three quarters of them appearing once. For these TCRs, the target antigens are not known. Before any sequencing was done, the ViraFEST assay used viral peptide pools to expand antigen-specific CD4+ T cells. With 10 to 11 days of culture completed, CD4+ T cells were isolated. Vaccine recipients had no previous SARS-CoV-2 infection; their nucleocapsid antibodies were negative. The sequenced sample was CD4+ T cells from PBMCs cultured with HCoV-OC43 spike peptides, obtained before COVID-19 vaccination. The subset denotes: HCoV-OC43 spike overlapping peptide pool stimulation. These receptors were taken from a human donor who received a COVID-19 vaccine.

The rearrangement links TRBV9 to TRBJ1-3, with 7 bases matching TRBD1. The CDR3 is 14 amino acids. Trimming removed 1 base from V and 4 bases from J; junction bases left unmatched: 2. Germline V gene sequence: CDR1 SGDLS, CDR2 YYNGEE. CDR3 DNA: TGTGCCAGCAGCGTAAGGGGGCGGGGAAACACCATATATTTT. Encoded protein: CASSVRGRGNTIYF.

The table lists this clone with a few counts. V gene TRBV5-1 combines with J gene TRBJ2-1; D possibly matches TRBD1 or TRBD2 (5 bases each). CDR1 is SGHRS and CDR2 is YFSETQ in the germline V gene. There are 15 residues in the CDR3. V was cut by 0 bases and J by 5 bases, with 12 bases left in between. The CDR3 nucleotides are TGCGCCAGCAGCTTGGCCCCAGGGAGCCACAATGAGCAGTTCTTC. The encoded protein is CASSLAPGSHNEQFF.

The V and J genes are TRBV2 and TRBJ1-1; weak D call: TRBD1 (6 bases). Germline loops: CDR1 SNHLY, CDR2 FYNNEI. The CDR3 loop spans 13 amino acids. V was pared by 6 bases and J by 1 base, with 9 bases between. CDR3 sequence reads: CASREDRNTEAFF. For the CDR3, the DNA is TGTGCCAGCAGGGAGGACAGGAACACTGAAGCTTTCTTT.

The chain links TRBV5-1 to TRBJ2-3; TRBD2 matches at 8 bases. With 0 bases clipped from V and 4 bases from J, the junction kept 4 bases outside the gene matches. The CDR3 has 15 residues. Germline V CDR1 and CDR2: SGHRS, YFSETQ. The CDR3 sequence is CASSLAGGPSDTQYF. The CDR3, as DNA: TGCGCCAGCAGCTTGGCGGGGGGGCCATCAGATACGCAGTATTTT.

CDR3 protein: CASSRDRGTYEQYV. For the CDR3, the DNA is TGTGCCAGCAGTCGAGACAGGGGCACCTACGAGCAGTACGTC. V usage is TRBV6-5 and J usage is TRBJ2-7; 8 bases line up with TRBD1. Germline loops: CDR1 MNHEY, CDR2 SVGAGI. With V trimmed by 5 bases and J by 2 bases, 5 bases remained unmatched. The CDR3 runs to 14 residues.

This clone was detected only once. V usage is TRBV7-2 and J usage is TRBJ2-3; 7 bases match TRBD2. CDR1 is SGHTA and CDR2 is FQGNSA in the germline V gene. V was clipped by 7 bases and J by 0 bases; unmatched bases: 7. The CDR3 is made up of 15 amino acids. The CDR3 loop reads CASTVGGSSTDTQYF. The CDR3 region has the DNA TGTGCCAGCACCGTCGGGGGGTCTAGCACAGATACGCAGTATTTT.

This clone was seen more than once but under ten times. The V gene is TRBV28, the J gene TRBJ2-1; 8 positions agree with TRBD2. Trimming removed 5 bases from V and 0 bases from J; junction bases left unmatched: 6. The CDR3 is made up of 16 amino acids. CDR1 MDHEN and CDR2 SYDVKM come from the germline V gene. Here the CDR3 DNA reads TGTGCCAGCAGTCCCCCGGGGGGGGGCTCCTACAATGAGCAGTTCTTC. Encoded protein: CASSPPGGGSYNEQFF.

In this sample, this clone turned up a few times. The V gene is TRBV30, the J gene TRBJ2-7, with 8 bases identical to TRBD1. Per germline, CDR1 GTSNPN and CDR2 SVGIG (reference sequence). After removal of 5 bases from V and 3 bases from J, the junction contained 3 bases not matched to a gene. This CDR3 is built from 12 residues. The CDR3 here is CAWGDRNYEQYV. The CDR3 DNA is TGTGCCTGGGGGGACAGGAACTACGAGCAGTACGTC.

The genes are TRBV10-3 and TRBJ2-3; TRBD2 matches at 11 bases. Germline-derived CDR1 and CDR2 are ENHRY and SYGVKD. V was pared by 6 bases and J by 4 bases, with 6 bases of the junction left unmatched. This CDR3 region has 15 residues. CDR3 in DNA: TGTGCCATCAGAGATAGCGGGGGGGCCCCAGATACGCAGTATTTT. This gives the protein CAIRDSGGAPDTQYF.

This clone was observed a handful of times. The V call is TRBV24-1, the J call TRBJ1-2; D possibly corresponds to TRBD1 (5 bases). Germline CDR1 reads KGHDR; CDR2 reads SFDVKD. CDR3 size: 13 residues. V dropped 0 bases and J dropped 5 bases, with 6 bases sitting between them. CDR3 protein: CATSDLGGYGYTF. CDR3 nucleotides: TGTGCCACCAGTGATTTGGGGGGATATGGCTACACCTTC.

The gene calls are TRBV19 and TRBJ1-4; D may be TRBD1 (6 bases). There are 13 residues in the CDR3. Trimming shortened V by 7 bases and J by 6 bases, and 12 bases separated the two germline ends. In germline, CDR1 is LNHDA, CDR2 SQIVND (reference sequence). The CDR3: CASKQGRYEKLFF. Written as DNA, the CDR3 is TGTGCCAGTAAGCAGGGGCGTTATGAAAAACTGTTTTTT.

The chain couples TRBV6-1 to TRBJ1-2; 9 bases fit TRBD1. This CDR3 spans 18 amino acids. The J segment lost 0 bases and the V segment lost 2 bases, leaving 10 bases of the junction unmatched. Germline V gives CDR1 MNHNS, CDR2 SASEGT. CDR3 loop: CASSERQGTGLTNYGYTF. CDR3 DNA sequence: TGTGCCAGCAGTGAAAGGCAAGGGACAGGGTTAACTAACTATGGCTACACCTTC.

In its sample, this clone was seen once. The genes are TRBV29-1 and TRBJ2-5; the D is unclear. The CDR3 is made up of 10 amino acids. Germline CDR1 is SQVTM and CDR2 is ANQGSEA. V lost 3 bases and J 7 bases, leaving 6 bases between the germline ends. CDR3 in DNA: TGCAGCGTTGATTTGGTGACCCAGTACTTC. Its protein product is CSVDLVTQYF.

The chain recombines TRBV21-1 with TRBJ2-5; the table's D call TRBD1 went unverified against the DNA. TRBV21-1 is tagged as a pseudogene. The CDR3 sequence is 15 residues long. The CDR3 protein is CASSKVPGARETQYF. CDR3 DNA sequence: TGTGCCAGCAGCAAAGTTCCAGGGGCTCGCGAGACCCAGTACTTC.

This clone was counted once. V and J are TRBV6-1 and TRBJ1-4; possible D gene TRBD1, 5 bases. Looked up from germline, CDR1 is MNHNS and CDR2 is SASEGT. The CDR3 consists of 18 residues. V was shortened by 2 bases and J by 4 bases, with 20 bases between the two germline ends. The DNA of the CDR3 is TGTGCCAGCAGTGAAAATCCCCTCGGGGCGACCCTTAATGAAAAACTGTTTTTT. Its protein product is CASSENPLGATLNEKLFF.

This clone was counted a few times. The chain recombines TRBV5-4 with TRBJ1-6; 8 bases agree with TRBD1. From germline, CDR1 is SGHNT and CDR2 YYREEE (reference sequence). This CDR3 spans 15 amino acids. The ends lost 1 base at V and 8 bases at J; junction bases unmatched: 5. CDR3 region: CASSLRQGSHSPLHF. CDR3 nucleotides: TGTGCCAGCAGCTTGAGACAGGGGTCGCATTCACCCCTCCACTTT. Full variable domain (outside the CDR3, taken from reference TRBV5-4 and TRBJ1-6): ETGVTQSPTHLIKTRGQQVTLRCSSQSGHNTVSWYQQALGQGPQFIFQYYREEENGRGNFPPRFSGLQFPNYSSELNVNALELDDSALYLCASSLRQGSHSPLHFGNGTRLTVT.

The chain uses TRBV11-1 and TRBJ1-1; D is uncertain. V was pared by 4 bases and J by 1 base, with 13 bases between. CDR3 length: 15 amino acids. Germline V CDR1 and CDR2: SGHAT, FQDESV (reference sequence). This CDR3 is CASSSSSAGNTEAFF. CDR3 nucleotides: TGTGCCAGCAGCTCCTCATCGGCCGGGAACACTGAAGCTTTCTTT.

The J gene is TRBJ1-4, the V gene TRBV21-1. TRBV21-1 is described as a pseudogene. This CDR3 has 22 amino acids. CDR3 nucleotides: TGTGCCAGCAGCAAAAAAGGACAGCCGGGTCGAGGGGGGTTTACAACTAATGAAAAACTGTTTTTT. It encodes CASSKKGQPGRGGFTTNEKLFF.

The genes are TRBV6-2 or TRBV6-3 and TRBJ1-1; the D gene is possibly TRBD1 (6 bases). Per germline, CDR1 MNHEY and CDR2 SVGEGT. Trimming took off 2 bases at V and 8 bases at J, with 9 bases between the two ends. The CDR3 loop spans 12 amino acids. The CDR3 nucleotides are TGTGCCAGCAGTTACAGGACAGCCGAAGCTTTCTTT. This gives the protein CASSYRTAEAFF.

This chain connects TRBV5-1 to TRBJ2-5, with a tentative D call TRBD2 (7 bases). The germline V gene has CDR1 SGHRS and CDR2 YFSETQ. V was clipped by 0 bases and J by 5 bases, with 11 bases between them. This CDR3 is built from 14 residues. The CDR3 region is CASSLAGGLETQYF. DNA for the CDR3: TGCGCCAGCAGCTTGGCCGGGGGGCTGGAGACCCAGTACTTC.

J is TRBJ2-5 and V is TRBV10-3; TRBD2 aligns across 8 bases. After removal of 2 bases from V and 3 bases from J, the junction contained 11 bases not matched to a gene. Germline V lookup: CDR1 ENHRY, CDR2 SYGVKD. The CDR3 length is 17 residues. The CDR3 here is CAISEPEWLAGKETQYF. In nucleotides, the CDR3 is TGTGCCATCAGTGAGCCAGAGTGGCTAGCGGGCAAAGAGACCCAGTACTTC.

This rearrangement joins TRBV6-6 to TRBJ1-5, with 9 bases matching TRBD1. This CDR3 has 18 residues. Trimming took 5 bases from V and 2 from J; bases not matched to a gene: 13. The germline CDR1 and CDR2 sequences are MNHNY and SVGAGI (reference sequence). The chain's CDR3 is CASSRRPQGAAGNQPQHF. For the CDR3, the DNA is TGTGCCAGCAGTCGACGTCCACAGGGGGCCGCGGGCAATCAGCCCCAGCATTTT.

The chain carries TRBV5-4 and TRBJ2-6; D gene ambiguous. The V gene's germline CDR1 is SGHNT and CDR2 YYREEE (reference sequence). The CDR3 has 18 residues. V lost 0 bases to trimming and J lost 1 base, with 14 bases between them. As DNA, the CDR3 is TGTGCCAGCAGCTTGGCAAGGGTCCTTGATTCTGGGGCCAACGTCCTGACTTTC. It codes for CASSLARVLDSGANVLTF.

The V and J genes are TRBV18 and TRBJ1-1, with TRBD1 identical over 9 bases. The CDR3 consists of 16 residues. Trimming at V came to 0 bases and at J to 1 base, leaving 3 bases not matched to a gene. Germline V lookup: CDR1 KGHSH, CDR2 LQKENI. The CDR3 protein is CASSPPTTGGNTEAFF. The CDR3 coding sequence is TGTGCCAGCTCACCACCGACGACAGGGGGGAACACTGAAGCTTTCTTT.

The chain links TRBV12-5 to TRBJ1-3; 12 nucleotides match TRBD1. CDR1 and CDR2 from the germline V gene are LGHNT and FRNRAP. V dropped 0 bases and J dropped 0; count of bases not matched to a gene: 6. The CDR3 runs to 19 residues. CDR3 DNA sequence: TGTGCTAGTGGTTTGGTAATCGGGACAGGGGGCTTCTCTGGAAACACCATATATTTT. Translating it yields CASGLVIGTGGFSGNTIYF. The full variable domain, its missing parts supplied by reference TRBV12-5 and TRBJ1-3, is DARVTQTPRHKVTEMGQEVTMRCQPILGHNTVFWYRQTMMQGLELLAYFRNRAPLDDSGMPKDRFSAEMPDATLATLKIQPSEPRDSAVYFCASGLVIGTGGFSGNTIYFGEGSWLTVV.

The chain carries TRBV7-2 and TRBJ2-1; 15 nucleotides match TRBD2. The J segment lost 7 bases and the V segment lost 5 bases, leaving 9 bases of the junction unmatched. In germline, CDR1 is SGHTA, CDR2 FQGNSA. There are 17 residues in the CDR3. In DNA, the CDR3 is TGTGCCAGCAGCCCTCCGGGACTAGCGGGGGGCGGGAATGAGCAGTTCTTC. As protein: CASSPPGLAGGGNEQFF. Full variable domain (missing parts from reference TRBV7-2 and TRBJ2-1): GAGVSQSPSNKVTEKGKDVELRCDPISGHTALYWYRQSLGQGLEFLIYFQGNSAPDKSGLPSDRFSAERTGGSVSTLTIQRTQQEDSAVYLCASSPPGLAGGGNEQFFGPGTRLTVL.

This chain uses TRBV5-1 with TRBJ2-5; 12 nucleotides align to TRBD2. The germline V gene encodes CDR1 SGHRS and CDR2 YFSETQ. The CDR3 runs 15 residues. Germline trimming cut 3 bases from V and 3 bases from J; bases unmatched to any gene: 3. CDR3 DNA: TGCGCCAGCAGCTCCACTAGCGGGGGGAAAGAGACCCAGTACTTC. Translated, it gives CASSSTSGGKETQYF.

This CDR3 reads CASSPGQGAFTGELFF. The CDR3 DNA reads TGTGCCAGCTCACCTGGACAGGGGGCCTTCACCGGGGAGCTGTTTTTT. The V gene is TRBV18, the J gene TRBJ2-2; 11 nucleotides agree with TRBD1. This CDR3 is built from 16 residues. Germline V lookup: CDR1 KGHSH, CDR2 LQKENI. V trimming: 3 bases; J trimming: 4 bases; junction bases outside the gene matches: 4.

The chain combines TRBV10-2 with TRBJ1-2; 10 bases are a match to TRBD1. This CDR3 spans 15 amino acids. With V trimmed by 10 bases and J by 4 bases, 12 bases remained unmatched. Germline values: CDR1 WSHSY, CDR2 SAAADI. CDR3 nucleotide sequence: TGCGCCACCCACCCTAGACAGGGGGCTGTCTATGGCTACACCTTC. This codes for CATHPRQGAVYGYTF.

The chain recombines TRBV6-5 with TRBJ1-4; D gene unclear. CDR3 size: 15 residues. V was trimmed by 5 bases and J by 8 bases, leaving 18 bases between them. Germline lookup yields CDR1 MNHEY and CDR2 SVGAGI. CDR3 bases: TGTGCCAGCAGTCGAGAGCCTTCTTTGGGGGAAAAACTGTTTTTT. As protein: CASSREPSLGEKLFF.

This clone has only a few counts. The rearrangement uses TRBV4-2 and TRBJ2-5; D is undetermined. There are 16 residues in the CDR3. V lost 1 base to trimming and J lost 3 bases, with 15 bases between them. Per germline, CDR1 LGHNA and CDR2 YNFKEQ. CDR3 in amino acids: CASSQGFGLREETQYF. CDR3 bases: TGTGCCAGCAGCCAAGGTTTCGGGCTCCGTGAAGAGACCCAGTACTTC.